This T cell receptor beta chain was identified in a study of CD8+CD57+ T cells in acquired aplastic anemia. On the study more broadly: The average for DNA from sorted CD4+ and CD8+ cells was around 3.4 ug. CD4+ cell libraries from healthy donors averaged about 10.8 million reads. Study-wide results and caveats: Patients and controls shared under 35 CD8+ CDR3 sequences, which appeared highly expressed in patients and within their immunodominant clones.

The ends lost 5 bases at V and 10 bases at J; junction bases unmatched: 12. CDR3 size: 15 residues. Comments on this clonotype: Antigen specificity is unknown.

It was genomic DNA that served as the template for profiling TCR beta VDJ and CDR3. TCRdb reanalysed the reads using MiXCR and keeps one entry per CDR3 protein. The sample contains some 120,000 distinct CDR3 sequences, roughly 50% of which appear only once. Sequencing input: sorted CD4+, CD8+, or CD8+CD57+ T cells (not recorded which) from PBMCs. This chain uses TRBV12-3 or TRBV12-4 with TRBJ1-4; 8 positions agree with TRBD1. This sequence was found in a human donor in good health, serving as a control. The CDR3 coding sequence is TGTGCCAGCAGTAGGCCCAGGGGGCGGGATGGAAAACTGTTTTTT. Protein sequence: CASSRPRGRDGKLFF.